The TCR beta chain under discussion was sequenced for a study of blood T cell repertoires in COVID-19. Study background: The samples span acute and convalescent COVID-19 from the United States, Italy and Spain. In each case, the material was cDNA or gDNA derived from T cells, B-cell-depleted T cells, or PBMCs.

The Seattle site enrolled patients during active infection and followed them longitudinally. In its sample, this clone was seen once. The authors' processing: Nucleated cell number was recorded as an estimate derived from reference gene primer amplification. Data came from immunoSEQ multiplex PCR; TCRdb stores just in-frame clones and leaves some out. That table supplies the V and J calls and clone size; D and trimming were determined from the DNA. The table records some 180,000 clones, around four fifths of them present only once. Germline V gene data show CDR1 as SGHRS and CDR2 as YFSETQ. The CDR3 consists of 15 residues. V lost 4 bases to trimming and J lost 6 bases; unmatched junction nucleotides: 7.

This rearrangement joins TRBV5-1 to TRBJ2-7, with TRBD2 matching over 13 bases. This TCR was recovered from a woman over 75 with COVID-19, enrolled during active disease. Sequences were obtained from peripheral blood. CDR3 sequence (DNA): TGCGCCAGCAGCCTAGGACTAGCGGGAGTTCTCGAGCAGTACTTC. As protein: CASSLGLAGVLEQYF.